This T cell receptor (beta chain) was found in a study of blood T cell repertoires in COVID-19. The method was immunoSEQ multiplex PCR; TCRdb's version includes in-frame clones alone and lacks a portion of them. Seen here are more than 300,000 clones, roughly 90% observed once, and the top ten hold 5% to 7.5%. The germline CDR1 and CDR2 sequences are ENHRY and SYGVKD. Trimming shortened V by 3 bases and J by 0 bases, and 11 bases separated the two germline ends. This CDR3 is 15 amino acids long. V is TRBV10-3 and J is TRBJ1-2; maybe TRBD1 (6 bases). The receptor's source is a man younger than 35 who had recovered from COVID-19. Sequenced material: peripheral blood. The CDR3: CAISEEAGANYGYTF. CDR3 in DNA: TGTGCCATCAGTGAAGAGGCAGGGGCTAACTATGGCTACACCTTC.